This TCR beta chain comes out of a study of blood T cells in healthy people across ages. General study points: Age brought a roughly linear fall in TCR beta diversity measured per million T cells. From one million sequenced T cells, diversity estimates were lower bounds. The unknown donor CMV status may have confounded expanded clonotype changes.

A J-beta primer mix and a sample-barcoded 5' primer were used in a second PCR of roughly 6 to 12 cycles. Via MiXCR, TCRdb re-called the 5' RACE reads, giving one row per CDR3 protein. The data hold 1.5 million to 2 million distinct CDR3 sequences, with 28% observed a single time. Each of the donors had roughly 9.3 milliliters of peripheral blood drawn into EDTA-treated Vacutainer tubes. In the case of this clonotype: Its antigen is as yet unknown.

V gave up 1 base and J gave up 6 bases, with 15 bases separating them. The CDR3 runs 15 residues. Germline CDR1 SEHNR, CDR2 FQNEAQ (reference sequence). The source is a woman aged 25 to 45 in good health. Sequenced sample: blood. V and J are TRBV7-9 and TRBJ1-2; no reliable D call. CDR3 region: CASSLGGQAVDGYTF. As DNA, the CDR3 is TGTGCCAGCAGCTTAGGCGGTCAGGCCGTCGATGGCTACACCTTC.